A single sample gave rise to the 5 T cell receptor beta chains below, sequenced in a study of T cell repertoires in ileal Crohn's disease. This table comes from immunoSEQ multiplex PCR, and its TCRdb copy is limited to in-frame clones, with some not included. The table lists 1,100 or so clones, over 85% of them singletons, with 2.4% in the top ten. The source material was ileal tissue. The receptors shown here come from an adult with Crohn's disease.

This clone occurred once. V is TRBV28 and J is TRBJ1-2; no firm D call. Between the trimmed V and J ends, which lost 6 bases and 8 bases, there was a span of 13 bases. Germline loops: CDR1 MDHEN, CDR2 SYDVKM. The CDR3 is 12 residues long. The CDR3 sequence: CASSTQDFGYTF. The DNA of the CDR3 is TGTGCCAGCAGCACCCAGGATTTCGGCTACACCTTC.

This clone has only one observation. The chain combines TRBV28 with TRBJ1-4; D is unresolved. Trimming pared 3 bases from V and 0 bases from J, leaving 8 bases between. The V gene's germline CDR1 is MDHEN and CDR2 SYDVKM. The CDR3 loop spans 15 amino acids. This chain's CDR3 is CASSLRIATNEKLFF. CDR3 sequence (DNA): TGTGCCAGCAGTTTGCGAATTGCAACTAATGAAAAACTGTTTTTT. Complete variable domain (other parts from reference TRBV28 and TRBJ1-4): DVKVTQSSRYLVKRTGEKVFLECVQDMDHENMFWYRQDPGLGLRLIYFSYDVKMKEKGDIPEGYSVSREKKERFSLILESASTNQTSMYLCASSLRIATNEKLFFGSGTQLSVL.

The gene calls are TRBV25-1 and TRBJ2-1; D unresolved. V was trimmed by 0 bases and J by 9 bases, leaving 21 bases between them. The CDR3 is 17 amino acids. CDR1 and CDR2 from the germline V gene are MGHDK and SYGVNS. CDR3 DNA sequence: TGTGCCAGCAGTGAATATGACTCCGGTCGAACGTCTGGTGAGCAGTTCTTC. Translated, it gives CASSEYDSGRTSGEQFF.

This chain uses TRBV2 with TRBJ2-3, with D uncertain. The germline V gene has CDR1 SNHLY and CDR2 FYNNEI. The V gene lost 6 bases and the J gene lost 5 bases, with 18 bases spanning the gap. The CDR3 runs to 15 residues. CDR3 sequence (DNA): TGTGCCAGCAGCGTTACCCACTACATGATAGATACGCAGTATTTT. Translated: CASSVTHYMIDTQYF.

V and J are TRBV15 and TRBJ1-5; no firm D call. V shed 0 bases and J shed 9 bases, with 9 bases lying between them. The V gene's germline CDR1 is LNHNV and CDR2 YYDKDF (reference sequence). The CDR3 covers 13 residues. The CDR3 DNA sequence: TGTGCCACCAGCAGAGATGGAGGGATGCCCCAGCATTTT. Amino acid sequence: CATSRDGGMPQHF.